This T cell receptor beta chain comes out of a study of read filtering for tumor transcriptome and immune sequencing (dated by TCRdb to the early 2020s). Regarding the research as a whole: Of the patients in the cohort, about 17 were male and some 15 were female, and their mean age was approximately 70 years, with a range of about 45 to 90. By revised international staging, eight or nine patients were R-ISS I, under 20 were R-ISS II and over five were R-ISS III. After DNase treatment, whole-transcriptome libraries were prepared using the TruSeq RNA Access Library Prep Kit. Per sample, about 4 to 10.27 million TCR-region mapped reads were obtained with IR-seq, compared with only 85 to 1273 with RNA-seq. Using the same bone marrow samples, the study ran both targeted immune repertoire sequencing and bulk whole-transcriptome sequencing and then compared the TCR repertoires from each method. A main aim was a read-filtering strategy for immune repertoire data, specifically whether clonotypes supported by a single read should be removed.

With respect to this clonotype: It lacks a known antigen. No much larger clone exists at a distance of one base, and base qualities are not known.

The Immunoverse kit was used to build TCR libraries from about 400 ng RNA, with molecular barcoded adaptors covering alpha/delta and beta/gamma chains. TCR library preparation used the same RNA that went into transcriptome sequencing. TCR libraries were sequenced on an Illumina HiSeq 4000 with 2 x 150 cycles. In the authors' own workflow: Using MiXCR, which included quality filtering and error correction, TCR reads were aligned to human V, D, J and C references and then assembled into CDR3 clonotypes. The tcR package in R was used to analyze clonotype counts and gene usage diversity. For inspection of raw mapping reads, RNA-seq reads were mapped by STAR aligner version 2.5.3a onto GRCh37 of the human genome. To test how sequencing depth affected the clonotypes detected, IR-seq fastq files were randomly downsampled with Seqtk 1.3. TCRdb ran its own pipeline on the public reads, namely fastp trimming at Q25 and MiXCR clone calling, and kept in-frame beta chains. Each record represents a unique CDR3 protein, reported with the most common genes and DNA among its rows. These V and J calls rely on TCRdb rather than the paper's analysis. The sample table contains 100,000 to 150,000 distinct CDR3 sequences; only one count was recorded for around 13% of them. Together, the top ten hold around 8.2% of the sample.

Cut back by 3 bases and 2 bases, the V and J ends lie 17 bases apart. The CDR3 numbers 16 residues from cysteine through phenylalanine. Left in the record is the CDR3 DNA by itself, 48 bases read in frame from the first base. CDR1 and CDR2 were assigned from the germline V gene as WSHSY and SAAADI. Broad study findings and their caveats: Rather than purified T cells, the sorted CD138-negative fraction was a mixed bone marrow immune population. Single-read clonotypes made up 80% to 90% of clonotypes but only around 4% of total reads in IR-seq, compared with around 71% of clonotypes and approximately 40% of reads in RNA-seq. Compared with RNA-seq, IR-seq captured clonotypes at much higher depth and more reliably, and a smaller IR-seq throughput was enough to identify most shared clonotypes. Removing single-read clonotypes increased the correlation between IR-seq and RNA-seq shared clonotype proportions.

Every patient had bone marrow sampled at the time of active disease. Ficoll-Hypaque density gradient centrifugation was used to isolate bone marrow mononuclear cells. Myeloma plasma cells were removed and CD138-negative cells were collected by negative selection after labeling with CD138 magnetic microbeads on a MACS separator. Purity of the isolated cells was checked by flow cytometry on an Attune NxT using CD138 antibodies. TRIzol reagent was used to extract total RNA, which was then quantified with a NanoDrop spectrophotometer. For each patient, the CD138-negative bone marrow sample underwent paired RNA-seq and IR-seq.

The sample comprised a population of CD138-negative cells sorted from bone marrow. Read against the paper, the sample's cell subset or site label means: bone marrow mononuclear cells depleted of CD138+ plasma/myeloma cells by negative magnetic selection. This clonotype originated in a donor at least 40 years old with multiple myeloma. The chain is made from TRBV10-2 and TRBJ2-7; 6 matching bases give a weak D call of TRBD1. The CDR3 sequence is CASSDLVGGWPYEQYF. The DNA reads TGCGCCAGCAGTGACCTAGTAGGGGGTTGGCCCTACGAGCAGTACTTC.